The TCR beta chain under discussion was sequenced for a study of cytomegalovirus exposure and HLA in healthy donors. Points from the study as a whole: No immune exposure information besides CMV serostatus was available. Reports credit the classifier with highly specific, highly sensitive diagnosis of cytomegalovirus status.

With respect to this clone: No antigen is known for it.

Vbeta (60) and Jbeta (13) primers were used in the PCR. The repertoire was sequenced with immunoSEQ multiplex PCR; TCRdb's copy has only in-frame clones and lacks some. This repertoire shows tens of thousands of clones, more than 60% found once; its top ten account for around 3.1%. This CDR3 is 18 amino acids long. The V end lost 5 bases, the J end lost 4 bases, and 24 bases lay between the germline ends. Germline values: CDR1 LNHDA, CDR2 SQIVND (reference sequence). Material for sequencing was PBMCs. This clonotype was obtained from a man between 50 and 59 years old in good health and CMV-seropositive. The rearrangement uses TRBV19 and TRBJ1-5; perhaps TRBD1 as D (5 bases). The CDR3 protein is CASSSVQGDKFRNQPQHF. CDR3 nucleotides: TGTGCCAGTAGTTCGGTCCAGGGTGATAAATTCAGGAATCAGCCCCAGCATTTT.